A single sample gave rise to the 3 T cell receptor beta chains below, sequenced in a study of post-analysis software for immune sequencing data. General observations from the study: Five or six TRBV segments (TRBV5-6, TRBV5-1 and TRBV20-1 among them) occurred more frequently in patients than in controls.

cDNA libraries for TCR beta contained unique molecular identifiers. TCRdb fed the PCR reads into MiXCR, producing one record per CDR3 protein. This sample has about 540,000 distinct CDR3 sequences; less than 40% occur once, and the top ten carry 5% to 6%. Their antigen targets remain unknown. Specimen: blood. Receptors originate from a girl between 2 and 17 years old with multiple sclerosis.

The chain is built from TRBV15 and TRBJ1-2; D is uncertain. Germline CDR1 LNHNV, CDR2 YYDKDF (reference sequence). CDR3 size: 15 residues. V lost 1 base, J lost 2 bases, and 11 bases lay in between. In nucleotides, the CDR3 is TGTGCCACCAGCAGAGGGGAGGGTGCGAACTATGGCTACACCTTC. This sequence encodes CATSRGEGANYGYTF.

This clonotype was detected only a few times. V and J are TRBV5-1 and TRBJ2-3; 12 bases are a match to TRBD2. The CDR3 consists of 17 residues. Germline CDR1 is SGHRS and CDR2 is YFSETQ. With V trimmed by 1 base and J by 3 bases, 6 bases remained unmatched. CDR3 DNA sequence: TGCGCCAGCAGCTTGAAGCCTAGCGGGGGGGGAACAGATACGCAGTATTTT. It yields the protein CASSLKPSGGGTDTQYF.

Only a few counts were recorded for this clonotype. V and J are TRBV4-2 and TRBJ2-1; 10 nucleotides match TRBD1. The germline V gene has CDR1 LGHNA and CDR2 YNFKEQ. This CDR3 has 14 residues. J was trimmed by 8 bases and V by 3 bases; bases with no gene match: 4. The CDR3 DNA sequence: TGTGCCAGCAGCCAGGGACAGGGGCGGGATGAGCAGTTCTTC. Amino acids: CASSQGQGRDEQFF.